This TCR beta chain was identified during a study of blood T cell repertoires in COVID-19. Study overall: PBMCs, B-cell-depleted T cells, or T cells provided the cDNA or gDNA that made up the material.

V shed 3 bases and J 3 bases; nucleotides not matched to a gene: 4. The CDR3 has 16 residues. CDR1 LNHDA and CDR2 SQIVND come from the germline V gene (reference sequence). Per the authors' pipeline: Scientists estimated how many nucleated cells there were by amplifying reference gene primers. Libraries were prepared by immunoSEQ multiplex PCR; TCRdb keeps only in-frame clonotypes and omits some of them. For V, J and clone size, that table is used; D and trimming come from the DNA. Of 100,000 to 150,000 clones listed, roughly 84% are singletons. Sequencing was carried out using peripheral blood. The sequence was obtained from a man in his sixties with acute or convalescent COVID-19. V and J are TRBV19 and TRBJ2-7; TRBD2 agrees at 14 bases. CDR3 bases: TGTGCCAGTAGTATCGGGACTAGCGGGAGCGGCTACGAGCAGTACTTC. This gives the protein CASSIGTSGSGYEQYF.